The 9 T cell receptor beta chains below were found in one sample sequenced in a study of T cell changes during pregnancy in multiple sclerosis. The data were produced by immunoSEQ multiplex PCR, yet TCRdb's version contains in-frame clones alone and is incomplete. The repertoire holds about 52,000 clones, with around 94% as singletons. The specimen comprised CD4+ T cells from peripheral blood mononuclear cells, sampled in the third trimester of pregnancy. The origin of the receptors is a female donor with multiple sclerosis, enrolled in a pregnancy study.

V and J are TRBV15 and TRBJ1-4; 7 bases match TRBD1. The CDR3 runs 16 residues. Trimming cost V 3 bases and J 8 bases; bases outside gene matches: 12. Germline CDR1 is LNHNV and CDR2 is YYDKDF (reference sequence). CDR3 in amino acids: CATSRAGGSLGEKLFF. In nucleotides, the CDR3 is TGTGCCACCAGCAGGGCAGGGGGATCCCTCGGGGAAAAACTGTTTTTT. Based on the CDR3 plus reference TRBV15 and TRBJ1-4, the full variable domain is DAMVIQNPRYQVTQFGKPVTLSCSQTLNHNVMYWYQQKSSQAPKLLFHYYDKDFNNEADTPDNFQSRRPNTSFCFLDIRSPGLGDTAMYLCATSRAGGSLGEKLFFGSGTQLSVL.

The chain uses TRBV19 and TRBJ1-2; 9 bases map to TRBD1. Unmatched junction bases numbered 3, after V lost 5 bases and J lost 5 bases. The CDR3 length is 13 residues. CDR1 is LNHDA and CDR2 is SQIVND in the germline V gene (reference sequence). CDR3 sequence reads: CASSAGTGYGYTF. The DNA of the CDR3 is TGTGCCAGTAGTGCCGGGACAGGGTATGGCTACACCTTC.

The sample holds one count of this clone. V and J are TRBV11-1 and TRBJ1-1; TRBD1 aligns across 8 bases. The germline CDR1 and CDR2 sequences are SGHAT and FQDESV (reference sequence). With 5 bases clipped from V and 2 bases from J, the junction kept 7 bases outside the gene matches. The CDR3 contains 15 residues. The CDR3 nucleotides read TGTGCCAGCAGCCTATTCAGGGGGCTAAACACTGAAGCTTTCTTT. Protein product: CASSLFRGLNTEAFF.

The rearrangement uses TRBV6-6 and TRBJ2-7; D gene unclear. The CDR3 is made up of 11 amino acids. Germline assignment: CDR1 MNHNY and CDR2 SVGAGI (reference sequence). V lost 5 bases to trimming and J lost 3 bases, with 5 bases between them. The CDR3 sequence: CASSPRYEQYF. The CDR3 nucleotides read TGTGCCAGCAGTCCGCGCTACGAGCAGTACTTC.

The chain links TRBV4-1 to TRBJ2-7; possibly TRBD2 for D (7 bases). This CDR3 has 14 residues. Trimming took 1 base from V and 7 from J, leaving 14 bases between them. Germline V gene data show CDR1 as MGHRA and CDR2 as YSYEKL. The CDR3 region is CASSQAWGGGEQYF. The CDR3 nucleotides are TGCGCCAGCAGCCAAGCTTGGGGGGGCGGAGAGCAGTACTTC.

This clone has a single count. CDR3 nucleotide sequence: TGTGCCAGCCGCACCCCAGCGAGGTCAAACTATGGCTACACCTTC. Translated: CASRTPARSNYGYTF. The rearrangement joins TRBV6-5 to TRBJ1-2; unclear D gene. Trimming removed 8 bases at V and 2 bases at J, with 18 bases between. The CDR3 contains 15 residues. From germline, CDR1 is MNHEY and CDR2 SVGAGI.

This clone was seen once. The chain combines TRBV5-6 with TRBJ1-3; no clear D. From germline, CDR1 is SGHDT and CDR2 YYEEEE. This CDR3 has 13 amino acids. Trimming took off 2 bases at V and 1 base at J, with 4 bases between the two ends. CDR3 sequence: CASSFMSGNTIYF. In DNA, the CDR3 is TGTGCCAGCAGCTTTATGTCTGGAAACACCATATATTTT.

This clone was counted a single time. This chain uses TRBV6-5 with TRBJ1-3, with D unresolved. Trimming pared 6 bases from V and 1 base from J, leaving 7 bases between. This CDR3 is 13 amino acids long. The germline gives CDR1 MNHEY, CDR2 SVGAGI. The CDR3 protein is CASSATSGNTIYF. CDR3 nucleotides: TGTGCCAGCAGCGCGACTTCTGGAAACACCATATATTTT.

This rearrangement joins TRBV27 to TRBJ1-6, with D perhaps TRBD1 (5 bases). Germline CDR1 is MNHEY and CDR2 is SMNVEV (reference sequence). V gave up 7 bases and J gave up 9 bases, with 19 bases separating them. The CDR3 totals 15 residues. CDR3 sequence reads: CASTPTSGLGSPLHF. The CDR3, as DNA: TGTGCCAGCACCCCGACCTCAGGGCTTGGTTCACCCCTCCACTTT.